The 11 T cell receptor beta chains presented below share a single source sample, sequenced in a study of blood T cell repertoires in COVID-19. TCRdb's table, derived via immunoSEQ multiplex PCR, lists solely in-frame clones and lacks some. The sample lists around 25,000 clones, 55% to 85% occurring once. Source material: peripheral blood. The receptors come from a woman of 80 years or more with acute or convalescent COVID-19.

This CDR3 reads CASSPRSGYTGELFF. In nucleotides, the CDR3 is TGTGCCAGCAGCCCTAGGAGCGGGTACACCGGGGAGCTGTTTTTT. The chain couples TRBV7-2 to TRBJ2-2, with TRBD2 as a possible D gene (6 bases). The V end was cut by 5 bases, the J end by 3 bases, with 13 bases between. The CDR3 spans 15 residues. Germline CDR1 SGHTA, CDR2 FQGNSA.

This chain joins TRBV4-3 and TRBJ2-7, with a possible D match to TRBD2 (6 bases). CDR1 is LGHNA, CDR2 YSLEER, per germline. V was pared by 0 bases and J by 5 bases, with 14 bases between. The CDR3 runs 15 residues. CDR3 protein: CASSQDLAERNEQYF. CDR3 nucleotide sequence: TGCGCCAGCAGCCAAGATTTAGCGGAGCGAAACGAGCAGTACTTC.

The V and J genes are TRBV28 and TRBJ1-1, with a possible D match to TRBD1 (5 bases). Germline V gene lookup returns CDR1 MDHEN and CDR2 SYDVKM. CDR3 length: 15 amino acids. V was cut by 9 bases and J by 6 bases, with 23 bases left in between. This CDR3 is CASRPNRLGDPEAFF. As DNA, the CDR3 is TGTGCCAGTCGACCCAACAGGCTTGGGGATCCTGAAGCTTTCTTT.

V usage is TRBV30 and J usage is TRBJ1-2, with D perhaps matching TRBD1 (5 bases). The CDR3 is 13 residues long. The germline gives CDR1 GTSNPN, CDR2 SVGIG (reference sequence). With 0 bases removed from V and 8 bases from J, the gap between germline ends came to 13 bases. CDR3 in DNA: TGTGCCTGGAGTGTTACGGGGGGTTGGGGCTACACCTTC. Its protein is CAWSVTGGWGYTF.

This chain uses TRBV19 with TRBJ1-5; tentative D call: TRBD1 (5 bases). The CDR3 extends over 13 amino acids. Germline V gene data show CDR1 as LNHDA and CDR2 as SQIVND (reference sequence). V shed 7 bases and J shed 9 bases, with 16 bases lying between them. The CDR3 reads CASTPQGLGPQHF. Here the CDR3 DNA reads TGTGCCAGTACACCCCAGGGCCTCGGGCCCCAGCATTTT.

The chain joins TRBV30 to TRBJ1-6; D is possibly TRBD1 (5 bases). Trimming pared 4 bases from V and 3 bases from J, leaving 13 bases between. The germline CDR1 and CDR2 sequences are GTSNPN and SVGIG (reference sequence). The CDR3 is 15 residues long. CDR3 residues: CAWTPTGGYNSPLHF. CDR3 DNA sequence: TGTGCCTGGACCCCCACCGGGGGCTATAATTCACCCCTCCACTTT.

The chain employs TRBV7-2 and TRBJ2-2; TRBD2 aligns across 7 bases. CDR1 is SGHTA, CDR2 FQGNSA, per germline. Unmatched junction bases numbered 14, after V lost 5 bases and J lost 5 bases. This CDR3 region has 17 residues. The CDR3 DNA sequence: TGTGCCAGCAGCCCCCGGCTGGGGGGGAGGGGAACCGGGGAGCTGTTTTTT. Protein sequence: CASSPRLGGRGTGELFF. The complete variable domain, with remaining parts taken from reference TRBV7-2 and TRBJ2-2, reads GAGVSQSPSNKVTEKGKDVELRCDPISGHTALYWYRQSLGQGLEFLIYFQGNSAPDKSGLPSDRFSAERTGGSVSTLTIQRTQQEDSAVYLCASSPRLGGRGTGELFFGEGSRLTVL.

This clone showed up just a few times. J is TRBJ2-1 and V is TRBV3-1 (or the pseudogene TRBV3-2), with TRBD1 matching over 9 bases. Germline V gives CDR1 LGHDT, CDR2 YNNKEL (reference sequence). Losses at the gene ends were 3 bases for V and 5 bases for J; bases not matched to a gene: 2. This CDR3 has 14 residues. CDR3 in DNA: TGTGCCAGCAGCCATTGGACAGGGGACAATGAGCAGTTCTTC. Translating gives CASSHWTGDNEQFF.

The V and J genes are TRBV14 and TRBJ1-1, with D possibly being TRBD1 (5 bases). The germline V gene has CDR1 SGHDN and CDR2 FVKESK. This CDR3 comprises 14 residues. The V end was cut by 5 bases, the J end by 1 base, with 11 bases between. The CDR3 nucleotides read TGTGCCAGCAGCGTACAGGTTACGAACACTGAAGCTTTCTTT. Its protein product is CASSVQVTNTEAFF.

This clone came up a few times. The chain employs TRBV7-2 and TRBJ2-1; TRBD2 is a possible D gene (6 bases). The CDR3 totals 13 residues. Trimming shortened V by 1 base and J by 15 bases, and 16 bases separated the two germline ends. The V gene's germline CDR1 is SGHTA and CDR2 FQGNSA. CDR3 amino acids: CASSLVTEGVRFF. Written as DNA, the CDR3 is TGTGCCAGCAGCTTAGTAACGGAGGGTGTGAGGTTCTTC.

The chain links TRBV7-2 to TRBJ2-3; D is possibly TRBD1 (6 bases). V shed 2 bases and J shed 6 bases, with 12 bases lying between them. From germline, CDR1 is SGHTA and CDR2 FQGNSA. The CDR3 contains 14 residues. Here the CDR3 reads CASSLQGPLDTQYF. DNA of the CDR3: TGTGCCAGCAGCTTACAGGGGCCCCTGGATACGCAGTATTTT.